The rows below give T cell receptor beta chains drawn from one sample of a study of blood T cell dynamics during melanoma immunotherapy. Here immunoSEQ multiplex PCR was the method, and the copy in TCRdb shows in-frame clones only, minus some. Among fewer than 30,000 clones listed, 75% to 90% were seen once. The specimen comprised blood, sampled from a patient treated with checkpoint blockade. These receptors were taken from a human donor with melanoma. CDR3s include the opening cysteine and the closing phenylalanine or tryptophan. The order of the fields is D gene, J gene, clone size, V gene, CDR3 protein, CDR3 DNA. A D gene is named only where the DNA matches it firmly. Some rows mark clone size as missing; the rest say once, few, many or name a class of expanded clone.

>.|TRBJ1-2|.|TRBV19
CASSPGRSYGYTF
TGTGCCAGTAGCCCCGGCAGGTCCTATGGCTACACCTTC
>TRBD1|TRBJ1-4|.|TRBV27
CASSFWGQPGQGNEKLFF
TGTGCCAGCAGTTTTTGGGGACAGCCGGGACAGGGTAATGAAAAACTGTTTTTT
>.|TRBJ1-2|.|TRBV28
CASSPPGTVRGYTF
TGTGCCAGCAGTCCACCCGGGACGGTCCGGGGCTACACCTTC
>TRBD2|TRBJ2-5|.|TRBV10-2
CASSGLAGGQETQYF
TGCGCCAGCAGTGGGCTAGCGGGGGGCCAAGAGACCCAGTACTTC
>.|TRBJ1-2|.|TRBV5-5
CASSPFGDGGYTF
TGTGCCAGCAGCCCCTTCGGGGACGGCGGCTACACCTTC
>.|TRBJ1-5|once|TRBV5-5
CASSFEASYSNQPQHF
TGTGCCAGCAGCTTCGAAGCTTCTTATAGCAATCAGCCCCAGCATTTT
>.|TRBJ1-3|once|TRBV5-5
CASSLGGGSGNTIYF
TGTGCCAGCAGCTTGGGTGGGGGCTCTGGAAACACCATATATTTT
>.|TRBJ2-2|.|TRBV5-8
CASSKTATGELFF
TGTGCCAGCAGCAAGACAGCCACCGGGGAGCTGTTTTTT
>TRBD2|TRBJ2-4|.|TRBV28
CASSLRREATREYF
TGTGCCAGCAGTTTAAGGCGGGAGGCCACTCGGGAGTACTTC
>TRBD1|TRBJ2-7|.|TRBV14
CASSPISVSGGSWYEQYF
TGTGCCAGCAGCCCGATCTCAGTCTCAGGGGGATCTTGGTACGAGCAGTACTTC
>TRBD2|TRBJ2-3|.|TRBV15
CATGASGGADTQYF
TGTGCCACCGGGGCTAGCGGGGGAGCAGATACGCAGTATTTT
>TRBD2|TRBJ2-2|.|TRBV4-1
CASRQPGGGNTGELFF
TGCGCCAGCAGACAGCCCGGGGGGGGCAACACCGGGGAGCTGTTTTTT
>TRBD1|TRBJ2-6|.|TRBV6-4
CASGTAGGASGANVLTF
TGTGCCAGCGGTACGGCAGGGGGCGCATCCGGGGCCAACGTCCTGACTTTC
>TRBD1|TRBJ1-1|.|TRBV6-5
CASSSGGVGNTEAFF
TGTGCCAGCAGTTCAGGGGGCGTGGGTAATACTGAAGCTTTCTTT
>.|TRBJ2-7|.|TRBV6-1
CASSPKGTRYEQYF
TGTGCCAGCAGCCCCAAGGGGACACGCTACGAGCAGTACTTC
>.|TRBJ1-2|.|TRBV5-8
CASSFIRANYGYTF
TGTGCCAGCAGCTTTATCAGGGCCAACTATGGCTACACCTTC
>.|TRBJ2-3|.|TRBV6-1
CATSLGRTDTQYF
TGTGCCACCAGCCTGGGGAGAACAGATACGCAGTATTTT
>.|TRBJ2-1|once|TRBV5-6
CASSAGYNEQFF
TGTGCCAGCAGCGCAGGGTACAATGAGCAGTTCTTC
>.|TRBJ1-5|.|TRBV19
CASSREGLGISNQPQHF
TGTGCCAGTAGTCGGGAGGGACTGGGAATAAGCAATCAGCCCCAGCATTTT
>.|TRBJ1-1|.|TRBV2
CASSGAGNFEAFF
TGTGCCAGCAGTGGGGCAGGGAATTTTGAAGCTTTCTTT
>TRBD1|TRBJ1-2|.|TRBV6-6
CANKGQAEGYTF
TGTGCCAATAAGGGACAGGCGGAAGGCTACACCTTC
>.|TRBJ2-7|few|TRBV29-1
CSVEDLGNEQYF
TGCAGCGTGGAGGACTTGGGTAACGAGCAGTACTTC
>TRBD2|TRBJ2-1|.|TRBV5-1
CASSTGLADYEQFF
TGCGCCAGCAGCACGGGACTAGCGGATTATGAGCAGTTCTTC
>.|TRBJ1-2|few|TRBV14
CASSQEVGYGYTF
TGTGCCAGCAGCCAAGAGGTGGGATATGGCTACACCTTC
>.|TRBJ1-1|.|TRBV14
CASSPYSKSEAFF
TGTGCCAGCAGCCCTTATTCAAAGTCTGAAGCTTTCTTT
>TRBD1|TRBJ2-1|.|TRBV11-2
CASSLYGDRDYNEQFF
TGTGCCAGCAGCTTGTATGGAGACAGGGACTACAATGAGCAGTTCTTC
>.|TRBJ2-3|.|TRBV9
CASSVGGYTQYF
TGTGCCAGCAGCGTAGGCGGGTATACGCAGTATTTT
>.|TRBJ2-1|.|TRBV14
CASSQNFERAFF
TGTGCCAGCAGCCAGAACTTTGAGCGGGCGTTCTTC
>TRBD2|TRBJ2-2|once|TRBV4-2
CASSQESLRGGNTGELFF
TGTGCCAGCAGCCAAGAATCTCTGCGGGGGGGCAACACCGGGGAGCTGTTTTTT
>.|TRBJ1-1|.|TRBV10-3
CASGEGRRDTEAFF
TGTGCCAGCGGAGAGGGCCGAAGGGATACTGAAGCTTTCTTT
>.|TRBJ1-5|.|TRBV7-6
CASSFQAGTNQPQHF
TGTGCCAGCAGCTTCCAGGCAGGCACCAATCAGCCCCAGCATTTT
>TRBD1|TRBJ1-1|few|TRBV11-2
CASTTRRTGQTEAFF
TGTGCCAGCACCACTCGAAGGACAGGGCAGACTGAAGCTTTCTTT
>.|TRBJ1-5|.|TRBV7-8
CASSLSNRDQPQHF
TGTGCCAGCAGCTTATCGAACCGTGATCAGCCCCAGCATTTT
>TRBD1|TRBJ2-1|.|TRBV15
CATSRGGQGSYNEQFF
TGTGCCACCAGCAGGGGGGGACAGGGCTCCTACAATGAGCAGTTCTTC
>.|TRBJ2-3|.|TRBV6-6
CASSSDSSDTQYF
TGTGCCAGCAGTTCGGACTCGTCAGATACGCAGTATTTT
>.|TRBJ2-7|.|TRBV9
CASSVVDKGYEQYF
TGTGCCAGCAGCGTAGTGGACAAGGGATACGAGCAGTACTTC
>.|TRBJ1-3|.|TRBV27
CASSLYAPPALHSGNTIYF
TGTGCCAGCAGTTTATACGCACCCCCCGCCCTCCACTCTGGAAACACCATATATTTT
>TRBD1|TRBJ1-5|.|TRBV19
CASSITPGQINQPQHF
TGTGCCAGTAGTATTACTCCGGGACAGATCAATCAGCCCCAGCATTTT
>.|TRBJ1-4|.|TRBV7-9
CASSLAGGNNEKLFF
TGTGCCAGCAGCTTAGCTGGGGGCAACAATGAAAAACTGTTTTTT
>.|TRBJ1-2|once|TRBV7-2
CASSLLNLGEYTF
TGTGCCAGCAGCTTACTGAATTTGGGGGAGTACACCTTC
>.|TRBJ1-2|.|TRBV5-8
CASSLEGSSLYGYTF
TGTGCCAGCAGCTTGGAGGGCAGCTCCCTCTATGGCTACACCTTC
>.|TRBJ2-1|.|TRBV27
CASSLGVGNEQFF
TGTGCCAGCAGTTTAGGGGTTGGAAATGAGCAGTTCTTC
>.|TRBJ2-3|.|TRBV27
CASSFNRVDTQYF
TGTGCCAGCAGCTTCAACAGGGTTGATACGCAGTATTTT
>TRBD2|TRBJ2-3|.|TRBV5-1
CASSSVLAGDTDTQYF
TGCGCCAGCAGCTCCGTACTAGCGGGGGACACAGATACGCAGTATTTT
>.|TRBJ2-1|once|TRBV9
CASSTHGTPTVYNEQFF
TGTGCCAGCAGCACCCACGGGACTCCGACGGTCTACAATGAGCAGTTCTTC
>.|TRBJ2-5|.|TRBV6-5
CASSSLGAQETQYF
TGTGCCAGCAGTTCCCTGGGAGCCCAAGAGACCCAGTACTTC
>.|TRBJ2-5|hyperexpanded|TRBV7-9
CASSLDTFEETQYF
TGTGCCAGCAGCTTGGACACCTTTGAGGAGACCCAGTACTTC
>TRBD1|TRBJ2-3|.|TRBV9
CASSLGTGPDTQYF
TGTGCCAGCAGCCTCGGGACAGGGCCCGATACGCAGTATTTT